The 32 T cell receptor beta chains below all came from one sample that was sequenced in a study of T cell repertoires in cytomegalovirus infection. TCRdb processed the reads anew with MiXCR; each CDR3 protein has one entry. The table has approximately 170,000 distinct CDR3 sequences, 17% seen once. Sequencing input: CD8+ T cells from PBMCs. These TCRs come from a human donor in good health (CMV status not recorded). Some clones in this sample may be carry-over from other donors' samples.

The J gene is TRBJ2-7, the V gene TRBV20-1; D tentatively fits TRBD1 or TRBD2 (5 bases each). V lost 6 bases to trimming and J lost 1 base, with 16 bases between them. The germline V gene has CDR1 DFQATT and CDR2 SNEGSKA (reference sequence). The CDR3 covers 14 residues. CDR3 sequence (DNA): TGCAGTGCCTGGGACCGAGGGTTATCCTACGAGCAGTACTTC. This translates into CSAWDRGLSYEQYF.

This clonotype was seen more than once but under ten times. The V and J genes are TRBV12-3 or TRBV12-4 and TRBJ2-3; D unresolved. V dropped 3 bases and J dropped 4 bases, with 11 bases sitting between them. CDR3 size: 14 residues. CDR3 sequence reads: CASSLSRRADTQYF. The CDR3 DNA reads as TGTGCCAGCAGTTTGTCTAGAAGGGCAGATACGCAGTATTTT.

This clonotype was picked up a small number of times. V usage is TRBV7-9 and J usage is TRBJ1-5; maybe TRBD1 (6 bases). The V end was cut by 1 base, the J end by 4 bases, with 11 bases between. This CDR3 spans 15 amino acids. Germline V lookup: CDR1 SEHNR, CDR2 FQNEAQ (reference sequence). This chain's CDR3 is CASSLGGPQNQPQHF. The DNA for the CDR3 is TGTGCCAGCAGCTTAGGGGGGCCTCAAAATCAGCCCCAGCATTTT.

This clonotype was observed a handful of times. The chain combines TRBV14 with TRBJ2-1; 9 bases align to TRBD1. The CDR3 covers 14 residues. Trimming removed 2 bases from V and 9 bases from J; junction bases left unmatched: 5. Per the germline V gene, CDR1 is SGHDN and CDR2 is FVKESK. CDR3 DNA: TGTGCCAGCAGCCAATGGACAGGGGTCCCTGAGCAGTTCTTC. Translated: CASSQWTGVPEQFF.

This clonotype occurred a few times. The gene calls are TRBV12-3 or TRBV12-4 and TRBJ2-2; D call uncertain. This CDR3 has 12 amino acids. V was cut by 3 bases and J by 6 bases, with 5 bases left in between. The CDR3 bases are TGTGCCAGCAGTTTGACTGCCGGGGAGCTGTTTTTT. Translating gives CASSLTAGELFF.

This clonotype was detected a few times. The chain combines TRBV14 with TRBJ2-2; D not resolved. Trimming stripped 1 base from V and 2 bases from J, with 5 bases between. Germline V gene sequence: CDR1 SGHDN, CDR2 FVKESK. The CDR3 covers 14 residues. The CDR3 reads CASSQVTNTGELFF. The CDR3 DNA reads TGTGCCAGCAGCCAAGTAACAAACACCGGGGAGCTGTTTTTT.

The genes are TRBV7-2 and TRBJ2-7; possibly TRBD1 or TRBD2 for D (5 bases each). The germline V and J ends were trimmed by 5 bases and 2 bases, with 13 bases remaining between them. The CDR3 runs to 14 residues. From germline, CDR1 is SGHTA and CDR2 FQGNSA. CDR3 sequence (DNA): TGTGCCAGCAGCCAAGAGGGGAGCGCCTACGAGCAGTACTTC. Its translation is CASSQEGSAYEQYF.

This chain uses TRBV29-1 with TRBJ2-2; TRBD1 agrees at 11 bases. Germline-derived CDR1 and CDR2 are SQVTM and ANQGSEA. The junction had 0 bases not matched to a gene; V was cut back by 3 bases and J by 6 bases. This CDR3 has 13 residues. The CDR3 loop reads CSVEGQGAGELFF. CDR3 coding DNA: TGCAGCGTTGAGGGACAGGGGGCCGGGGAGCTGTTTTTT.

V gene TRBV14 combines with J gene TRBJ2-7, with D unclear. The length of the CDR3 is 15 residues. V was cut by 0 bases and J by 6 bases, with 15 bases left in between. The V gene's germline CDR1 is SGHDN and CDR2 FVKESK. The CDR3 DNA reads TGTGCCAGCAGCCAAGAATCGAGGACGGCGAGCGAGCAGTACTTC. Amino acid sequence: CASSQESRTASEQYF. Filled out from reference TRBV14 and TRBJ2-7, the complete variable domain reads EAGVTQFPSHSVIEKGQTVTLRCDPISGHDNLYWYRRVMGKEIKFLLHFVKESKQDESGMPNNRFLAERTGGTYSTLKVQPAELEDSGVYFCASSQESRTASEQYFGPGTRLTVT.

This clonotype turned up a few times. V and J are TRBV6-2 or TRBV6-3 and TRBJ1-6; TRBD1 is a possible D gene (6 bases). The CDR3 runs 14 residues. The V end was cut by 6 bases, the J end by 10 bases, with 16 bases between. Germline CDR1 and CDR2: MNHEY and SVGEGT. The CDR3 spells CASSSAGGLSPLHF. The CDR3 DNA sequence: TGTGCCAGCAGCTCCGCGGGGGGGCTGTCACCCCTCCACTTT.

The J gene is TRBJ1-6, the V gene TRBV19, with D possibly TRBD1 on 5 matching bases. V was clipped by 7 bases and J by 9 bases, with 16 bases between them. CDR3 length equals 14 residues. From germline, CDR1 is LNHDA and CDR2 SQIVND (reference sequence). For the CDR3, the DNA is TGTGCCAGTACCCATGGGGGAAATGGTTCACCCCTCCACTTT. This encodes CASTHGGNGSPLHF.

The genes are TRBV6-4 and TRBJ2-2; 7 nucleotides align to TRBD2. Losses at the gene ends were 6 bases for V and 5 bases for J; bases not matched to a gene: 3. This CDR3 is 13 amino acids long. Germline CDR1 and CDR2: MRHNA and SNTAGT. CDR3 loop: CASSVAGTGELFF. CDR3 coding DNA: TGTGCCAGCAGCGTAGCGGGTACCGGGGAGCTGTTTTTT.

This clonotype was observed a handful of times. The chain carries TRBV20-1 and TRBJ1-2; D may be TRBD1 (6 bases). Germline V CDR1 and CDR2: DFQATT, SNEGSKA (reference sequence). Between the trimmed V and J ends, which lost 7 bases and 4 bases, there was a span of 25 bases. This CDR3 has 16 amino acids. In DNA, the CDR3 is TGCAGTGGGTCTACGGGACATCACCTGCAGCCCTATGGCTACACCTTC. Residues: CSGSTGHHLQPYGYTF.

The rearrangement joins TRBV6-2 or TRBV6-3 to TRBJ2-1, with a possible D match to TRBD2 (5 bases). V lost 2 bases and J lost 9, with 8 bases in between. The CDR3 spans 12 residues. Germline CDR1 is MNHEY and CDR2 is SVGEGT. The CDR3 protein is CASSYGESEQFF. The CDR3 bases are TGTGCCAGCAGTTACGGGGAGAGTGAGCAGTTCTTC.

The chain is built from TRBV7-9 and TRBJ2-1; maybe TRBD1 (5 bases). CDR1 is SEHNR, CDR2 FQNEAQ, per germline (reference sequence). The V end lost 3 bases, the J end lost 1 base, and 13 bases lay between the germline ends. This CDR3 spans 16 amino acids. CDR3 region: CASSLARGGSYNEQFF. DNA of the CDR3: TGTGCCAGCAGCTTGGCTAGGGGTGGGTCCTACAATGAGCAGTTCTTC.

This chain joins TRBV7-8 and TRBJ2-7; perhaps TRBD1 as D (6 bases). There are 12 residues in the CDR3. In germline, CDR1 is SGHVS, CDR2 FQNEAQ. Trimming took off 7 bases at V and 7 bases at J, with 14 bases between the two ends. This chain's CDR3 is CASTPTGIEQYF. In nucleotides, the CDR3 is TGTGCCAGCACCCCAACAGGGATTGAGCAGTACTTC.

The gene calls are TRBV14 and TRBJ1-1; D gene unclear. This CDR3 is built from 12 residues. CDR1 is SGHDN and CDR2 is FVKESK in the germline V gene. Between the trimmed V and J ends, which lost 1 base and 7 bases, there was a span of 7 bases. The CDR3 region is CASSQVSYEAFF. As DNA, the CDR3 is TGTGCCAGCAGCCAAGTATCTTATGAAGCTTTCTTT.

This clonotype was detected a few times. The chain joins TRBV7-9 to TRBJ2-7, with unresolved D. Germline lookup yields CDR1 SEHNR and CDR2 FQNEAQ (reference sequence). V lost 3 bases and J 3 bases, leaving 9 bases between the germline ends. The CDR3 is 13 amino acids. The CDR3 loop reads CASSFDGDYEQYF. CDR3 nucleotides: TGTGCCAGCAGCTTCGACGGAGACTACGAGCAGTACTTC. Based on the CDR3 plus reference TRBV7-9 and TRBJ2-7, the full variable domain is DTGVSQNPRHKITKRGQNVTFRCDPISEHNRLYWYRQTLGQGPEFLTYFQNEAQLEKSRLLSDRFSAERPKGSFSTLEIQRTEQGDSAMYLCASSFDGDYEQYFGPGTRLTVT.

This clonotype was detected only a few times. The rearrangement uses TRBV7-6 and TRBJ1-2, with 8 bases identical to TRBD1. CDR1 SGHVS and CDR2 FNYEAQ come from the germline V gene. This CDR3 has 11 residues. The V segment lost 7 bases and the J segment 8 bases; nucleotides outside the gene matches: 3. The CDR3, as DNA: TGTGCCAGCACCGCAGGGGGCGGCTACACCTTC. Protein sequence: CASTAGGGYTF.

The J gene is TRBJ1-1, the V gene TRBV7-9, with a weak D call TRBD1 (5 bases). Germline CDR1 and CDR2: SEHNR and FQNEAQ (reference sequence). The V gene lost 5 bases and the J gene lost 1 base, with 17 bases spanning the gap. CDR3 length: 16 residues. CDR3 bases: TGTGCCAGCAGCCCGACCAGTGGGACTCCGAACACTGAAGCTTTCTTT. It encodes CASSPTSGTPNTEAFF.

This clonotype turned up a few times. The chain recombines TRBV29-1 with TRBJ1-4; tentatively, D is TRBD1 (5 bases). This CDR3 contains 14 residues. Trimming shortened V by 4 bases and J by 5 bases, and 14 bases separated the two germline ends. Germline V gene lookup returns CDR1 SQVTM and CDR2 ANQGSEA. Here the CDR3 DNA reads TGCAGCGTTGCGGGGACCGGCGAGAATGAAAAACTGTTTTTT. As protein: CSVAGTGENEKLFF.

This chain uses TRBV12-3 or TRBV12-4 with TRBJ2-3; D is undetermined. Trimming took 5 bases from V and 10 from J, leaving 13 bases between them. CDR3 length: 12 residues. The chain's CDR3 is CASSPSVTPQYF. CDR3 sequence (DNA): TGTGCCAGCAGTCCCTCAGTCACCCCGCAGTATTTT.

A few counts support this clonotype. CDR3 DNA: TGTGCCAGCAGCTGGACAGGGGACACTGAAGCTTTCTTT. Protein: CASSWTGDTEAFF. The V call is TRBV7-8, the J call TRBJ1-1, with 9 bases aligning to TRBD1. There are 13 residues in the CDR3. Germline assignment: CDR1 SGHVS and CDR2 FQNEAQ. Losses at the gene ends were 4 bases for V and 3 bases for J; bases not matched to a gene: 0.

This chain joins TRBV6-5 and TRBJ2-3, with 12 bases fitting TRBD2. CDR3 length: 18 amino acids. The trim removed 0 bases at V and 0 bases at J, leaving 4 bases unmatched. CDR1 is MNHEY and CDR2 is SVGAGI in the germline V gene. DNA of the CDR3: TGTGCCAGCAGTTACTCCCTCGGGACTAGCGGGAGCACAGATACGCAGTATTTT. It encodes CASSYSLGTSGSTDTQYF.

This clonotype was found a few times. The V and J genes are TRBV7-8 and TRBJ2-3, with TRBD2 matching over 8 bases. CDR1 and CDR2 (germline): SGHVS, FQNEAQ. V was pared by 2 bases and J by 3 bases, with 13 bases of the junction left unmatched. CDR3 size: 18 residues. The CDR3 protein is CASSLTARAGEFTDTQYF. The CDR3 region has the DNA TGTGCCAGCAGCTTAACTGCGCGAGCGGGAGAATTTACAGATACGCAGTATTTT. The whole variable domain, remainder taken from reference TRBV7-8 and TRBJ2-3, is GAGVSQSPRYKVAKRGQDVALRCDPISGHVSLFWYQQALGQGPEFLTYFQNEAQLDKSGLPSDRFFAERPEGSVSTLKIQRTQQEDSAVYLCASSLTARAGEFTDTQYFGPGTRLTVL.

There are a few counts of this clonotype. The rearrangement joins TRBV7-8 to TRBJ2-5; D gene ambiguous. With 0 bases removed from V and 5 bases from J, the gap between germline ends came to 10 bases. CDR3 size: 14 residues. Germline V gene data show CDR1 as SGHVS and CDR2 as FQNEAQ. The CDR3 reads CASSLALRFETQYF. The CDR3, as DNA: TGTGCCAGCAGCTTAGCGTTGAGATTCGAGACCCAGTACTTC.

There are many counts of this clonotype. V is TRBV4-3 and J is TRBJ2-3; D is unclear. The CDR3 length is 15 residues. V gave up 0 bases and J gave up 5 bases, with 12 bases separating them. Per the germline V gene, CDR1 is LGHNA and CDR2 is YSLEER. This CDR3 is CASSQDVGLGDTQYF. CDR3 in DNA: TGCGCCAGCAGCCAAGATGTGGGTCTAGGAGATACGCAGTATTTT.

Only a few counts were recorded for this clonotype. The genes are TRBV7-9 and TRBJ1-1; unclear D gene. CDR3 length equals 14 residues. The V gene lost 2 bases and the J gene lost 5 bases, with 12 bases spanning the gap. CDR1 and CDR2 from the germline V gene are SEHNR and FQNEAQ (reference sequence). This chain's CDR3 is CASSLISKMTEAFF. The CDR3 DNA reads TGTGCCAGCAGCTTAATCTCTAAAATGACTGAAGCTTTCTTT.

V is TRBV7-2 and J is TRBJ2-3, with a weak D call TRBD2 (5 bases). In germline, CDR1 is SGHTA, CDR2 FQGNSA. This CDR3 is built from 14 residues. Trimming took 1 base from V and 3 from J, leaving 8 bases between them. CDR3 residues: CASSLGRLTDTQYF. The CDR3 DNA sequence: TGTGCCAGCAGCTTAGGCAGACTAACAGATACGCAGTATTTT.

The rearrangement uses TRBV6-5 and TRBJ2-7, with D possibly matching TRBD2 (5 bases). The CDR3 sequence is 16 residues long. Germline CDR1 is MNHEY and CDR2 is SVGAGI. Trimming removed 6 bases from V and 3 bases from J, with 21 bases in between. The CDR3, as DNA: TGTGCCAGCAGACCCTCGCTGCTAGCCGCCGACTACGAGCAGTACGTC. Translation gives CASRPSLLAADYEQYV.

The CDR3 reads CATSRRGELFF. The CDR3 DNA reads TGTGCCACCAGCAGACGCGGGGAGCTGTTTTTT. V and J are TRBV15 and TRBJ2-2, with D uncertain. The V gene's germline CDR1 is LNHNV and CDR2 YYDKDF (reference sequence). Trimming removed 2 bases at V and 7 bases at J, with 2 bases between. The CDR3 extends over 11 amino acids.

This sequence joins TRBV7-6 and TRBJ2-7, with D maybe TRBD1 (6 bases). V lost 1 base, J lost 7 bases, and 8 bases lay in between. The CDR3 extends over 12 amino acids. CDR1 and CDR2 (germline): SGHVS, FNYEAQ. The CDR3 sequence is CASSLVGAEQYF. In nucleotides, the CDR3 is TGTGCCAGCAGCTTAGTGGGGGCTGAGCAGTACTTC.